The present T cell receptor beta chain was sequenced within a study of T cells in Graves' hyperthyroidism and ophthalmopathy. Study results and caveats: Appearing also in blood were most of the thyroid clonotypes expanded above 0.001. Ophthalmopathy and stable hyperthyroidism were told apart by a 13 V-J model.

Subjects with ophthalmopathy showed a Clinical Activity Score no lower than 3, a NOSPECS grade no lower than 4, and a duration shorter than 3 months. It was uncontrolled infection, other autoimmune disease, pregnancy or lactation that excluded patients. To note about this clonotype: No antigen is known for it.

Template material for amplifying TCR beta CDR3 regions consisted of RNA transcripts. The TCR CDR3 first-round RT-PCR relied on the HTBI primer set. TCRdb processed the multiplex PCR reads anew with MiXCR; each CDR3 protein has one entry. The table lists 530,000 or so distinct CDR3 sequences, around 22% of them singletons. Trimming stripped 5 bases from V and 5 bases from J, with 15 bases between. There are 14 residues in the CDR3. This chain links TRBV12-3 or TRBV12-4 with TRBJ1-2; the D is unclear. Specimen: blood. The source of this sequence is a woman in her thirties with Graves' ophthalmopathy. The CDR3 loop reads CASSPQRSGYGYTF. In DNA, the CDR3 is TGTGCCAGCAGTCCCCAACGGTCAGGTTATGGCTACACCTTC.